This T cell receptor (beta chain) was found in a study of human CD8 memory T cell subsets. Worth noting for this clonotype: Its target is unknown.

CDR1 DFQATT and CDR2 SNEGSKA come from the germline V gene (reference sequence). The CDR3 extends over 11 amino acids. Study-wide findings and caveats: Greater diversity was suggested by Chao1 estimates for stem-like memory T cells than for precursor exhausted T cells.

The authors made TCR beta libraries using UMI-labeled 5' RACE. TCRdb reworked the 5' RACE reads into one entry per CDR3 protein, no DNA. The listing contains fewer than 8,500 distinct CDR3 sequences. What was sequenced was CD8+ stem-like memory T cells (TSCM and TCM) sorted from PBMCs. Subset meaning: stem-like memory CD8 T cells (TSTEM), CCR7+ PD-1- TIGIT-. The chain couples TRBV20-1 to TRBJ2-1. This receptor was identified in a human donor in good health. CDR3 sequence reads: CSAVDYNEQFF.